The clone carrying this T cell receptor beta chain was recorded many times. The sample comes from a study of T cells in Graves' hyperthyroidism and ophthalmopathy. Overall study context: Peripheral blood was taken when the disease was first diagnosed, before any treatment began.

CDR1 is SGHTA, CDR2 FQGNSA, per germline. The CDR3 has 14 amino acids. Trimming took 5 bases from V and 3 from J, leaving 11 bases between them. The CDR3 regions of TCR beta were amplified from RNA transcripts. A set of HTBI primers served as the primers for a first-round RT-PCR of the TCR CDR3. MiXCR, applied by TCRdb to the multiplex PCR reads, yields one record per CDR3 protein. The data show roughly 380,000 distinct CDR3 sequences, with approximately 15% seen just once and approximately 5.8% held by the top ten. The sequencing sample was made of blood. The V call is TRBV7-2, the J call TRBJ1-5; no firm D call. This receptor was obtained from a woman aged 18-29 years with Graves' hyperthyroidism. The CDR3 here is CASSPSRTNQPQHF. In nucleotides, the CDR3 is TGTGCCAGCAGCCCTTCACGTACCAATCAGCCCCAGCATTTT.